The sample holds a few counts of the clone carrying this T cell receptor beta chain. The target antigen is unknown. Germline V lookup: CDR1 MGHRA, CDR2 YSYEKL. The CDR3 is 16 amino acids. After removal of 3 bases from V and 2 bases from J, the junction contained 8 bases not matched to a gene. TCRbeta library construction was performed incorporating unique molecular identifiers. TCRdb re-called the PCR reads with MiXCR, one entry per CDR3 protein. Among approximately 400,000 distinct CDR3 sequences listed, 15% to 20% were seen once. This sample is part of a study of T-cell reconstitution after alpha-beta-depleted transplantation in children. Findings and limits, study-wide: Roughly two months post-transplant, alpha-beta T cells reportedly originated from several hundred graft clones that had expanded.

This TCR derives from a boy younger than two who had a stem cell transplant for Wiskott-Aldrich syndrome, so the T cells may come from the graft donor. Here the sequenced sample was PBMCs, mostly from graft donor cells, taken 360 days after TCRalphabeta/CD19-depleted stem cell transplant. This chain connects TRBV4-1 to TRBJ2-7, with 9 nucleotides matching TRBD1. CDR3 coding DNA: TGCGCCAGCAGCCATAGGGTAAGGACAGGGGCCTACGAGCAGTACTTC. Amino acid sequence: CASSHRVRTGAYEQYF.